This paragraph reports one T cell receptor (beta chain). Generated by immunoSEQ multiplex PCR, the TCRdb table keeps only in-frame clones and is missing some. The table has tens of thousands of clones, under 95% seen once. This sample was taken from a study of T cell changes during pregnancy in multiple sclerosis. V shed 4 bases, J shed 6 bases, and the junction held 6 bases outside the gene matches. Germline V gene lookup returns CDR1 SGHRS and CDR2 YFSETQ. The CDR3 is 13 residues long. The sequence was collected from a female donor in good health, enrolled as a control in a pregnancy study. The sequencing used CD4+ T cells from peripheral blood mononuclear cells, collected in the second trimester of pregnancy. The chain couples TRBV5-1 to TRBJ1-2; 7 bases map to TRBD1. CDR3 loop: CASSKGQDDGYTF. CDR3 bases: TGCGCCAGCAGCAAAGGACAGGATGATGGCTACACCTTC.